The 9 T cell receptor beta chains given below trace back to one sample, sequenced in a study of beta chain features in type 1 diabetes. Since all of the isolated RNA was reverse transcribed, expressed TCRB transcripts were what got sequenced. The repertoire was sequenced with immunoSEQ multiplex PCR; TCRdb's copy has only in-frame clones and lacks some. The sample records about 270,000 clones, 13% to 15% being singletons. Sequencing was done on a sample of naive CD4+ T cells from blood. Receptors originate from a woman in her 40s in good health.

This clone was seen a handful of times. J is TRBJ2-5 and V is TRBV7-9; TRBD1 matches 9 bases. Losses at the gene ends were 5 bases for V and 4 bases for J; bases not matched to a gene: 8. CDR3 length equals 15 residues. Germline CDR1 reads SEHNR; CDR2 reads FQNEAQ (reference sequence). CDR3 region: CASSLLQGAVETQYF. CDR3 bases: TGTGCCAGCAGCCTGCTACAGGGGGCTGTAGAGACCCAGTACTTC.

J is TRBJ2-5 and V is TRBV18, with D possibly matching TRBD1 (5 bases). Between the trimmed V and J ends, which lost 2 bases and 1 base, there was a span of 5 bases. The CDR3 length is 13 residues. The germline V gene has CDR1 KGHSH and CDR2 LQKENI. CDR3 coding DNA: TGTGCCAGCTCACCAGGGGCCCAAGAGACCCAGTACTTC. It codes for CASSPGAQETQYF.

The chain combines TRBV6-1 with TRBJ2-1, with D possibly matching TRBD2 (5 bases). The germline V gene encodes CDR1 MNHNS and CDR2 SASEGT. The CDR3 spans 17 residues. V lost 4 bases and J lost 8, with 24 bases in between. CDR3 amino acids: CASSGRGFGVLAHEQFF. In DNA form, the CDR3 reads TGTGCCAGCAGTGGCAGAGGGTTCGGGGTGCTAGCCCATGAGCAGTTCTTC.

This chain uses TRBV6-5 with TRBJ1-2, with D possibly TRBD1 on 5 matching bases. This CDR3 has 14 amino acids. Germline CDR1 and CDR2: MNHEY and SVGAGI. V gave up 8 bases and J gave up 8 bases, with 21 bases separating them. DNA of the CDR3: TGTGCCAGCGCTGAGGTCGGGTCAGGGAACGGCTACACCTTC. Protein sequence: CASAEVGSGNGYTF.

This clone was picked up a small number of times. CDR3 nucleotide sequence: TGCGCCAGCAGCCGACTAGCGGGAGAGACCCAGTACTTC. Translated, it gives CASSRLAGETQYF. The chain combines TRBV4-1 with TRBJ2-5, with 10 bases matching TRBD2. The CDR3 covers 13 residues. CDR1 is MGHRA and CDR2 is YSYEKL in the germline V gene. V shed 4 bases and J 4 bases; nucleotides not matched to a gene: 0.

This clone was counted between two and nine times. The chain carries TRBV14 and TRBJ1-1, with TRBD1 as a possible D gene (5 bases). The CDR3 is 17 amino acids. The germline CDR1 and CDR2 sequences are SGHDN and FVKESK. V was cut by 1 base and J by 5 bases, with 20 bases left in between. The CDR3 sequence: CASSQVPAGPEWTEAFF. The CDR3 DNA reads TGTGCCAGCAGCCAAGTCCCAGCAGGGCCAGAGTGGACTGAAGCTTTCTTT. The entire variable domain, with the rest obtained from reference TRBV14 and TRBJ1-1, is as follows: EAGVTQFPSHSVIEKGQTVTLRCDPISGHDNLYWYRRVMGKEIKFLLHFVKESKQDESGMPNNRFLAERTGGTYSTLKVQPAELEDSGVYFCASSQVPAGPEWTEAFFGQGTRLTVV.

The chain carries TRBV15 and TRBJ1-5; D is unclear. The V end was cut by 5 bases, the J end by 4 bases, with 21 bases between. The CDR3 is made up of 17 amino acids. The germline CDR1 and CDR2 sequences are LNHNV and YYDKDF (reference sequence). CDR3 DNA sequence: TGTGCCACCAGCGCCCTTCCGGGTTTCGTAGTGAATCAGCCCCAGCATTTT. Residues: CATSALPGFVVNQPQHF.

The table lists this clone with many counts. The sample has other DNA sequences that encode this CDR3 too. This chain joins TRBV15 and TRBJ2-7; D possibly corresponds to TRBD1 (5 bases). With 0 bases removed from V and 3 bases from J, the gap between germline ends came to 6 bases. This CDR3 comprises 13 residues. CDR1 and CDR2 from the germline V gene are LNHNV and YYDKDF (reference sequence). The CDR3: CATSRDQGYEQYF. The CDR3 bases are TGTGCCACCAGCAGAGACCAGGGCTACGAGCAGTACTTC. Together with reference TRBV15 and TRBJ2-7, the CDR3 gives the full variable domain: DAMVIQNPRYQVTQFGKPVTLSCSQTLNHNVMYWYQQKSSQAPKLLFHYYDKDFNNEADTPDNFQSRRPNTSFCFLDIRSPGLGDTAMYLCATSRDQGYEQYFGPGTRLTVT.

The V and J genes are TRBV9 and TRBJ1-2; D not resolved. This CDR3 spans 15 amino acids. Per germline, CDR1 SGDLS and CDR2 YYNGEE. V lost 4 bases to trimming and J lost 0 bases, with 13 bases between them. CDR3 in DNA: TGTGCCAGCAGCCCGAGGACCGGGGCTAACTATGGCTACACCTTC. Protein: CASSPRTGANYGYTF.